This TCR beta chain was recorded in a study of blood T cells in healthy people across ages (dated by TCRdb to 2015 to 2017). Regarding the complete study: Template switching captured roughly one uniquely barcoded TCR beta cDNA molecule per two T cells in model experiments. Using deep sequencing normalized with unique cDNA molecular identifiers, the study measured how TCR beta repertoire diversity changes with age. The donors were divided into four age groups: young (average around 17 years), middle-aged (about 40), aged (roughly 60) and long-lived (about 80). To avoid experimental bias, donors of different ages were randomly spread across the sequencing lanes. The study analyzed two additional independent replicas of 1 million unique cDNA reads from the same blood draw for two donors, one aged 18 to 29 and one aged 80 or older.

As to this clonotype: Its antigen specificity is not known. One junction end does not reproduce the germline sequence, and a read error may be involved.

Paper-wide results and their limitations: The long-lived group showed more naive CD4+ T cells, fewer expanded clones and increased TCR diversity than the aged group, suggesting age selection. Estimates of total diversity based on one million sequenced T cells were regarded as lower bounds and as underestimates. The percentage of naive T cells measured by flow cytometry correlated strongly with observed TCR beta diversity. Observed TCR beta diversity per million T cells fell roughly linearly with age, and a significant reduction was already apparent by age about 43. Because the CMV infection status of the donors was unknown, age-related changes in expanded clonotypes may potentially have been confounded. Since profiling was done on bulk unsorted PBMCs, naive and antigen-experienced compartments could not be conclusively compared.

The donors were roughly 38 Caucasian individuals from Russia, aged roughly 6 to 90 years, who were systemically healthy. Each donor gave about 9.7 milliliters of peripheral blood, drawn into EDTA-treated Vacutainer tubes. PBMCs were isolated by Ficoll-Paque density-gradient centrifugation, with at least 7 million obtained per sample. Total RNA, at least 6 micrograms per sample, was extracted from PBMCs with Trizol reagent. For every donor, flow cytometry on a PBMC aliquot measured the percentage of naive CD45RAhigh/CD27high T cells. CDR1 and CDR2 are drawn from the germline V gene (reference sequence): SEHNR, FQNEAQ. The CDR3, from cysteine to phenylalanine, totals 15 residues. Here the CDR3 DNA is all that survives: 45 bases in frame from base 1. The protocol used for the library was 5' RACE. The sequencing machine was an Illumina HiSeq 2500. The second PCR ran for about 7 to 11 cycles and used a J-beta primer mix along with a sample-barcoded 5' primer. A unique molecular identifier was introduced onto each TCR beta cDNA molecule by a template-switch 5' adaptor carrying 12 random nucleotides. Each sample yielded at least 3 million CDR3-containing paired-end reads. The Mint cDNA synthesis kit, primed by a TRBC-specific oligonucleotide, was used to synthesize first-strand cDNA from all RNA. Following uracil-DNA glycosylase treatment, all cDNA underwent a first 18-cycle PCR with the universal primers M1SS and BC2_uni_R. The paper's data handling went like this. Each sample was normalized by randomly selecting 1 million high-quality reads, each carrying a distinct molecular identifier. Reads with shared molecular identifiers were discarded instead of being binned into consensus sequences. MiTCR, with a Q25 quality threshold and the strictest error-elimination algorithm, was used for CDR3 identification, clonotype clustering and error correction. A nonparametric unseen species model using Euler transformation provided a lower-bound estimate of total TCR beta diversity. The raw public reads went through TCRdb reprocessing: fastp at Q25, MiXCR clone calling, in-frame beta chains kept. Each CDR3 protein appears once, grouped with its most common genes and DNA. These V and J calls rely on TCRdb rather than the paper's analysis. The sample table records approximately 800,000 distinct CDR3 sequences; approximately 60% of these occur just once. Of the sample, around 25% is held by the ten largest clones.

The TCR originated in a man in his forties in good health. Recombination joined TRBV7-9 with TRBJ2-3; 10 bases in the middle match TRBD2. The sequenced sample consisted of blood. The nucleotide sequence reads TGTGCCAGCAGTTTAGCGGGGGGCGAGGCAGAGACGCAGTATTTT. Its translation is CASSLAGGEAETQYF.